These 19 T cell receptor beta chains originate from one sample sequenced in a study of long-term antiretroviral therapy in people with HIV. Run at survey level, the immunoSEQ assay was version v3.0. Libraries were prepared by immunoSEQ multiplex PCR; TCRdb keeps only in-frame clonotypes and omits some of them. Altogether tens of thousands of clones are present, 80% to 85% being singletons, with the ten largest covering 5.6%. The input for sequencing was unsorted PBMCs, taken 0.2 years after starting antiretroviral therapy. Receptors were obtained from a young woman with HIV.

The chain is built from TRBV9 and TRBJ1-2, with D maybe TRBD1 (6 bases). The CDR3 runs 15 residues. V lost 3 bases and J 0 bases, leaving 12 bases between the germline ends. Germline loops: CDR1 SGDLS, CDR2 YYNGEE. In DNA, the CDR3 is TGTGCCAGCAGCGAGACCGGGGACACTAACTATGGCTACACCTTC. This translates into CASSETGDTNYGYTF.

V gene TRBV4-1 combines with J gene TRBJ2-4; D is uncertain. The V end lost 1 base, the J end lost 0 bases, and 10 bases lay between the germline ends. Germline values: CDR1 MGHRA, CDR2 YSYEKL. The CDR3 sequence is 16 residues long. This CDR3 is CASSQGPLLAKNIQYF. CDR3 in DNA: TGCGCCAGCAGCCAAGGTCCCCTACTAGCCAAAAACATTCAGTACTTC.

The V call is TRBV6-5, the J call TRBJ1-4; no reliable D call. V was trimmed by 0 bases and J by 7 bases, leaving 12 bases between them. The CDR3 covers 15 residues. Germline values: CDR1 MNHEY, CDR2 SVGAGI. The CDR3 sequence is CASSYSHRGGEKLFF. Here the CDR3 DNA reads TGTGCCAGCAGTTACTCCCACAGAGGAGGTGAAAAACTGTTTTTT.

The rearrangement links TRBV9 to TRBJ2-5, with 7 bases fitting TRBD1. Trimming at V came to 3 bases and at J to 4 bases, leaving 9 bases not matched to a gene. Germline-derived CDR1 and CDR2 are SGDLS and YYNGEE. This CDR3 region has 15 residues. This CDR3 is CASSAGTDRRETQYF. The CDR3 nucleotides read TGTGCCAGCAGCGCAGGCACGGACAGGAGAGAGACCCAGTACTTC.

This chain links TRBV2 with TRBJ1-1; perhaps TRBD1 as D (5 bases). V was trimmed by 8 bases and J by 1 base, leaving 17 bases between them. The CDR3 spans 15 residues. Germline CDR1 SNHLY, CDR2 FYNNEI. CDR3 in amino acids: CASRGRGFGNTEAFF. In DNA, the CDR3 is TGTGCCAGCCGGGGGAGGGGATTCGGGAACACTGAAGCTTTCTTT.

This chain uses TRBV9 with TRBJ1-6; 12 bases agree with TRBD1. V lost 4 bases and J lost 7; bases outside the gene matches: 3. Germline loops: CDR1 SGDLS, CDR2 YYNGEE. CDR3 size: 15 residues. DNA for the CDR3: TGTGCCAGCAGCACAGGGACAGGGGGCAATTCACCCCTCCACTTT. Protein sequence: CASSTGTGGNSPLHF.

The chain is built from TRBV10-3 and TRBJ1-5, with 9 nucleotides matching TRBD1. Looked up from germline, CDR1 is ENHRY and CDR2 is SYGVKD. The CDR3 totals 14 residues. After removal of 9 bases from V and 3 bases from J, the junction contained 6 bases not matched to a gene. Here the CDR3 DNA reads TGTGCCATTGGGACAGGGAGGGACAATCAGCCCCAGCATTTT. It specifies CAIGTGRDNQPQHF.

This chain uses TRBV7-8 with TRBJ2-5; D is undetermined. This CDR3 is 14 amino acids long. V was shortened by 2 bases and J by 5 bases, with 12 bases between the two germline ends. Germline V gene sequence: CDR1 SGHVS, CDR2 FQNEAQ. CDR3: CASSLYRASETQYF. DNA of the CDR3: TGTGCCAGCAGCTTATACCGGGCGTCGGAGACCCAGTACTTC.

The chain uses TRBV7-6 and TRBJ2-1, with 11 bases fitting TRBD2. V shed 2 bases and J 8 bases; nucleotides not matched to a gene: 11. From germline, CDR1 is SGHVS and CDR2 FNYEAQ. The CDR3 is 17 amino acids. For the CDR3, the DNA is TGTGCCAGCAGCTTAATCGCTAGCGGGGGGCAGGAGGATGAGCAGTTCTTC. This encodes CASSLIASGGQEDEQFF.

The chain recombines TRBV6-6 with TRBJ2-1, with 11 bases aligning to TRBD1. J lost 9 bases, V lost 2 bases, and 6 bases had no gene match. The CDR3 has 15 amino acids. CDR1 and CDR2 from the germline V gene are MNHNY and SVGAGI (reference sequence). CDR3 DNA: TGTGCCAGCAGTTACGGACAGGGGGCAGTTGTTGAGCAGTTCTTC. This encodes CASSYGQGAVVEQFF.

The sample holds a few counts of this clone. The V and J genes are TRBV30 and TRBJ1-6; 10 bases line up with TRBD1. The V gene end was trimmed by 2 bases and the J gene end by 9 bases; junction bases not matched to a gene: 10. This CDR3 has 16 residues. CDR1 is GTSNPN and CDR2 is SVGIG in the germline V gene (reference sequence). The DNA for the CDR3 is TGTGCCTGGAGTACCCCAGGGACAGGGGAAGGTTCACCCCTCCACTTT. Protein: CAWSTPGTGEGSPLHF.

The genes are TRBV10-3 and TRBJ2-2, with no clear D. Per the germline V gene, CDR1 is ENHRY and CDR2 is SYGVKD. The V end was cut by 3 bases, the J end by 5 bases, with 4 bases between. The CDR3 totals 12 residues. Here the CDR3 DNA reads TGTGCCATCAGTGACCAAACCGGGGAGCTGTTTTTT. It codes for CAISDQTGELFF.

The gene calls are TRBV10-2 and TRBJ1-4; D is possibly TRBD1 (5 bases). This CDR3 is 14 amino acids long. Germline lookup yields CDR1 WSHSY and CDR2 SAAADI. Trimming pared 3 bases from V and 4 bases from J, leaving 9 bases between. The CDR3 DNA reads as TGCGCCAGCAGTGATTGGGGGATTAATGAAAAACTGTTTTTT. Its translation: CASSDWGINEKLFF.

J is TRBJ2-1 and V is TRBV6-1, with D perhaps TRBD2 (5 bases). Between the trimmed V and J ends, which lost 7 bases and 6 bases, there was a span of 19 bases. CDR3 length equals 15 residues. Germline values: CDR1 MNHNS, CDR2 SASEGT. The CDR3 DNA reads as TGTGCCAGCATATTTGAAACGGGATTTTTCAATGAGCAGTTCTTC. This encodes CASIFETGFFNEQFF.

CDR3 amino acids: CASSYGLVPSNEQFF. The CDR3, as DNA: TGTGCCAGCAGCTATGGACTAGTGCCATCCAATGAGCAGTTCTTC. V usage is TRBV7-2 and J usage is TRBJ2-1; 7 bases line up with TRBD2. The CDR3 sequence is 15 residues long. Germline V CDR1 and CDR2: SGHTA, FQGNSA. V was pared by 4 bases and J by 6 bases, with 9 bases of the junction left unmatched.

The V gene is TRBV25-1, the J gene TRBJ1-5, with D uncertain. V lost 4 bases and J lost 4, with 11 bases in between. The CDR3 length is 14 residues. Germline values: CDR1 MGHDK, CDR2 SYGVNS. CDR3: CASSAIGDNQPQHF. In DNA form, the CDR3 reads TGTGCCAGCAGTGCAATCGGTGATAATCAGCCCCAGCATTTT.

The chain uses TRBV9 and TRBJ2-1; D is unclear. Germline values: CDR1 SGDLS, CDR2 YYNGEE. The CDR3 is made up of 13 amino acids. V was trimmed by 0 bases and J by 4 bases, leaving 5 bases between them. CDR3 amino acids: CASSVADYNEQFF. In nucleotides, the CDR3 is TGTGCCAGCAGCGTAGCGGATTACAATGAGCAGTTCTTC.

The chain combines TRBV14 with TRBJ1-5, with D perhaps matching TRBD1 (5 bases). The V end lost 6 bases, the J end lost 3 bases, and 9 bases lay between the germline ends. This CDR3 contains 13 residues. Germline V lookup: CDR1 SGHDN, CDR2 FVKESK. CDR3 amino acids: CASSHRLNQPQHF. The CDR3 region has the DNA TGTGCCAGCAGTCACAGGCTCAATCAGCCCCAGCATTTT.

The chain uses TRBV9 and TRBJ2-1; TRBD2 agrees at 10 bases. This CDR3 is 18 amino acids long. J gave up 8 bases and V 4 bases, and 18 bases lay outside the gene matches. CDR1 and CDR2 (germline): SGDLS, YYNGEE. The chain's CDR3 is CASSNRQAGGAIMDEQFF. The CDR3, as DNA: TGTGCCAGCAGCAACCGACAAGCGGGGGGGGCAATTATGGATGAGCAGTTCTTC.